Described below is a single T cell receptor (beta chain) sequence and its context. This sample was included in a study of blood T cell repertoires in COVID-19. Study details: T cells, B-cell-depleted T cells, or PBMCs provided the cDNA or gDNA that served as material.

Authors' analysis steps: For nucleated cells, counts were estimated from reference gene primer amplification. Only in-frame clones appear in the TCRdb table, and some are missing; sequencing was by immunoSEQ multiplex PCR. V, J and clone size reflect that table, while D and trimming were determined from the DNA. The sample includes 130,000 to 150,000 clones, more than 60% of them seen just once. J was trimmed by 3 bases and V by 0 bases; bases with no gene match: 0. The CDR3 spans 15 residues. Germline V lookup: CDR1 SEHNR, CDR2 FQNEAQ (reference sequence). The receptor was isolated from an elderly man with acute or convalescent COVID-19. What was sequenced was peripheral blood. The rearrangement uses TRBV7-9 and TRBJ2-3; 10 bases match TRBD2. The CDR3 coding sequence is TGTGCCAGCAGCTTAGCTAGCGGGGGGACAGATACGCAGTATTTT. It is translated as CASSLASGGTDTQYF.